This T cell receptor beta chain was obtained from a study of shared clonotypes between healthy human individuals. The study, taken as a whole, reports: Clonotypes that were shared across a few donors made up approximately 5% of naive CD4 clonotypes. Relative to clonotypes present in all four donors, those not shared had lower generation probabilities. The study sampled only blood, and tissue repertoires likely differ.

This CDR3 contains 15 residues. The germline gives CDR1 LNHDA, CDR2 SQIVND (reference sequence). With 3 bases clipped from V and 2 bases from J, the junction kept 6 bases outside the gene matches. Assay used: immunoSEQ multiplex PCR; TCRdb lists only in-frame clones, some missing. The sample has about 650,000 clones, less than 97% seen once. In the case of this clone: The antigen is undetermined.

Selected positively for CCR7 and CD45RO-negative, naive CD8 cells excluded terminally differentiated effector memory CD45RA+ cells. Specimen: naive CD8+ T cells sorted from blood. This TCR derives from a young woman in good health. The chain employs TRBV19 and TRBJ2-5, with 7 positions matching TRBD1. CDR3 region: CASSIFGTEQETQYF. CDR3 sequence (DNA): TGTGCCAGTAGTATCTTCGGGACAGAACAAGAGACCCAGTACTTC.